These T cell receptor beta chains were read from a single sample in a study of beta chain features in type 1 diabetes. The repertoire was sequenced with immunoSEQ multiplex PCR; TCRdb's copy has only in-frame clones and lacks some. Here the sample spans some 220,000 clones, roughly a tenth being singletons. Sequenced input: central memory CD4+ T cells from blood. The source is a man aged 18 to 35 in good health. CDR3s include the opening cysteine and the closing phenylalanine or tryptophan. Each record gives: V gene, J gene, CDR3 protein.

TRBV9	TRBJ2-1	CASSVFGAYNEQFF
TRBV30	TRBJ1-2	CAWSVQHYGYTF
TRBV27	TRBJ2-1	CASSLSGRNEQFF
TRBV18	TRBJ2-1	CASSPDTGVDEQFF
TRBV5-1	TRBJ2-6	CASTGDRAGANVLTF
TRBV7-8	TRBJ2-3	CASRTPGEASTDTQYF
TRBV5-1	TRBJ1-1	CATKGASMNTEAFF
TRBV29-1	TRBJ1-1	CSVEGVGRTEAFF
TRBV4-3	TRBJ2-1	CASSPSPQGAFNEQFF
TRBV10-3	TRBJ2-1	CAISEYASSGDWYNEQFF
TRBV15	TRBJ2-3	CATSTRTGSDTQYF
TRBV28	TRBJ2-4	CASSFRGVGRNIQYF
TRBV7-9	TRBJ2-2	CASSPSGSTGELFF
TRBV5-1	TRBJ1-1	CASSLSGETEAFF
TRBV5-1	TRBJ2-7	CASSLNRDYEQYF
TRBV5-4	TRBJ2-5	CASSQTTSGQETQYF
TRBV7-2	TRBJ2-3	CASSSRNSLAVDTDTQYF
TRBV6-1	TRBJ2-7	CASSETGAPGEQYF
TRBV14	TRBJ2-7	CASSQGRAYEQYF
TRBV7-2	TRBJ2-7	CASSLERGSYEQYF
TRBV5-4	TRBJ2-7	CASSPAQGYYEQYF
TRBV7-3	TRBJ2-3	CASSLAGQSTDTQYF
TRBV28	TRBJ1-6	CASSLSDRENSPLHF
TRBV7-2	TRBJ2-7	CASSLGTSGGSYEQYF